This TCR beta chain comes out of a study of human T cells and chemical hapten exposure. Study context: The sensitizing agent was 2% DPC, placed on roughly 2 cm by roughly 2 cm of upper inner arm skin.

Germline V CDR1 and CDR2: MDHEN, SYDVKM. V gave up 8 bases and J gave up 2 bases, with 17 bases separating them. The CDR3 loop spans 15 amino acids. Time point in this sample: patch test 2, 6 weeks after DPC sensitization. Sample treatment: therapeutic diphenylcyclopropenone sensitization with weekly scalp DPC. The study drew its donors from alopecia patients who were 18 to 70 years old and suitable for DPC. There are a few counts of this clonotype. TCRdb reprocessed the RACE reads via MiXCR and lists one record per CDR3 protein. The sample includes about 400,000 distinct CDR3 sequences, nearly 6.5% seen only once; the top ten take about 5.6%.

The material sequenced was whole blood, taken in connection with sensitization to the hapten diphenylcyclopropenone (DPC). This chain uses TRBV28 with TRBJ2-3, with no clear D. The origin of this receptor is a woman aged 18 to 35 with alopecia areata. Some clones in this sample may be carry-over from other donors' samples. As DNA, the CDR3 is TGTGCCAGCTTCAAGGACCCCGGCGACACAGATACGCAGTATTTT. The encoded protein is CASFKDPGDTDTQYF.